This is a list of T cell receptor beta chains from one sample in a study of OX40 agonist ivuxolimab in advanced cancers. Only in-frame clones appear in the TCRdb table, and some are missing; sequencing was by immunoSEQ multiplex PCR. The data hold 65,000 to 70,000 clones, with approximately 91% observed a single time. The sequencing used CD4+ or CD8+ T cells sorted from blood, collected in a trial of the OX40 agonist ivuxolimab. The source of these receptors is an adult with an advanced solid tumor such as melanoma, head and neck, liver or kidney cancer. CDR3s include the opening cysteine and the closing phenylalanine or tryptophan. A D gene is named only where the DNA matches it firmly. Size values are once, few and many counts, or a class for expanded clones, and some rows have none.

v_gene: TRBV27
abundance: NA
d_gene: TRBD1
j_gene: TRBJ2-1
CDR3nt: TGTGCCAGCAGGGGGACAGGGACGGCTGAGCAGTTCTTC
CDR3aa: CASRGTGTAEQFF

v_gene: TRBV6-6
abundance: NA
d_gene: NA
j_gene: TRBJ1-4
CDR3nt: TGTGCCAGCTCGGTACAGCTCAATGAAAAACTGTTTTTT
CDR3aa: CASSVQLNEKLFF

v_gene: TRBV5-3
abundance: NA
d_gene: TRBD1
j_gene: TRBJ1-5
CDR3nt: TGTGCCAGCAGCTTTATGACAGGGCGCAATCAGCCCCAGCATTTT
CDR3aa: CASSFMTGRNQPQHF

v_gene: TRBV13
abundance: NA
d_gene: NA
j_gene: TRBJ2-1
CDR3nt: TGTGCCAGCAGCCTGTTCCAGGGAGTGAGTGAGCAGTTCTTC
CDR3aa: CASSLFQGVSEQFF

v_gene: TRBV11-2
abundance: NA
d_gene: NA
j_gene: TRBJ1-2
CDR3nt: TGTGCCAGCAGGGCAATCTTCAGGGACGGACTTGGCTACACCTTC
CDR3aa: CASRAIFRDGLGYTF

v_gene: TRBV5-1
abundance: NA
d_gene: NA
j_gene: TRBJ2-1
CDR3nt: TGCGCCAGCAGCTTGCGGGAGTCCTACAATGAGCAGTTCTTC
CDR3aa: CASSLRESYNEQFF

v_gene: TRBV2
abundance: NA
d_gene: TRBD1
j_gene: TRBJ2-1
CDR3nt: TGTGCCAGCAGTGTTCGTCCTCCAGGGACAGGGTCCTACAATGAGCAGTTCTTC
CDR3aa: CASSVRPPGTGSYNEQFF

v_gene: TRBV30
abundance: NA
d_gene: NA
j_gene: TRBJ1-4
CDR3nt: TGTGCCTGGAGTGTACTTGGGGCAACTAATGAAAAACTGTTTTTT
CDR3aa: CAWSVLGATNEKLFF

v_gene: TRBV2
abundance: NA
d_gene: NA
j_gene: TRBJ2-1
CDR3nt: TGTGCCAGCAGTGAAGGGCAGGGGAGCTTCAATGAGCAGTTCTTC
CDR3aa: CASSEGQGSFNEQFF

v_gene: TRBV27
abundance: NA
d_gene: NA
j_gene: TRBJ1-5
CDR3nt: TGTGCCAGCAGTTGGGCAGGTGTCAATCAGCCCCAGCATTTT
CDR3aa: CASSWAGVNQPQHF

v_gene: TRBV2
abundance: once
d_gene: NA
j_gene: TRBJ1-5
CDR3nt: TGTGCCAGCAGTACTGACATTTATAGCAATCAGCCCCAGCATTTT
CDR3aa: CASSTDIYSNQPQHF

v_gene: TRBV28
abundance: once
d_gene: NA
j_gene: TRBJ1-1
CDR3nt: TGTGCCAGCAGTTTAGGACGGGGTAACACTGAAGCTTTCTTT
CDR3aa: CASSLGRGNTEAFF

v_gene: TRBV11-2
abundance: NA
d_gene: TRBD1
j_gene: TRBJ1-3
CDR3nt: TGTGCCAGCAGCTTACCGCGACAGGGGGGAAACACCATATATTTT
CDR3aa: CASSLPRQGGNTIYF

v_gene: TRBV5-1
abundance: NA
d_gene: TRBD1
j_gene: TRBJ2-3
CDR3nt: TGCGCCAGCAGCTTACAGGGGCGCACGAGCACAGATACGCAGTATTTT
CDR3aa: CASSLQGRTSTDTQYF

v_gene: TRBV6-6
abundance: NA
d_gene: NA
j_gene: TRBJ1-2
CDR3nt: TGTGCCAGCAGTTACAGGGCAGGGGTTGGCTATGGCTACACCTTC
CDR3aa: CASSYRAGVGYGYTF

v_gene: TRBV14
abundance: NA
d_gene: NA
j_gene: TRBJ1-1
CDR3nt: TGTGCCAGCAGCCAAGCCCTCGCAGGGAACACTGAAGCTTTCTTT
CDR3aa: CASSQALAGNTEAFF

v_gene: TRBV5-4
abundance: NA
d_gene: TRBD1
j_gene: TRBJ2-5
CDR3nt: TGTGCCAGCAGCACCCGGGACAGGGTCTCAGAGACCCAGTACTTC
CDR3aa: CASSTRDRVSETQYF

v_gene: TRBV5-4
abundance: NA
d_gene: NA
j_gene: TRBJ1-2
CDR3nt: TGTGCCAGCAGCCTGGACACCGCTAACTATGGCTACACCTTC
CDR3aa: CASSLDTANYGYTF

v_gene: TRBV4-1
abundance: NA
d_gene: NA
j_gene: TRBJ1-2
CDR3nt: TGCGCCAGCAGCCAAGAATACAGCCTGGTCTATGGCTACACCTTC
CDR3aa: CASSQEYSLVYGYTF

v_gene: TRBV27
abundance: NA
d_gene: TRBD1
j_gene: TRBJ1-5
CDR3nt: TGTGCCAGCAGTTTCACAGGGGGATTGCCCCAGCATTTT
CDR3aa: CASSFTGGLPQHF

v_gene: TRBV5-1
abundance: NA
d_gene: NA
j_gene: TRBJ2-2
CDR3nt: TGCGCCAGCAGCTTGGAGGGAGCATCGAACACCGGGGAGCTGTTTTTT
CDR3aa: CASSLEGASNTGELFF

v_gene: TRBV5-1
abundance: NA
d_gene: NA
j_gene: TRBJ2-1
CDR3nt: TGCGCCAGCAGCGGAGGGGACCGGATCAATGAGCAGTTCTTC
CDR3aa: CASSGGDRINEQFF

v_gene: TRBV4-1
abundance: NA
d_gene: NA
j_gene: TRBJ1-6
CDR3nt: TGCGCCAGCAGCCGGACGTCAGAGATATATAATTCACCCCTCCACTTT
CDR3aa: CASSRTSEIYNSPLHF

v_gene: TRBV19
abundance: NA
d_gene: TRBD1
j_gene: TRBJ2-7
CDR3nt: TGTGCCAGTAGTCCGGACAGGGAGTGGTCCTACGAGCAGTACTTC
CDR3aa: CASSPDREWSYEQYF

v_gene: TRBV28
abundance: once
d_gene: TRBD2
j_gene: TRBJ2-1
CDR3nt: TGTGCCAGCAGCGCGACTAGCGGGAGATTCAAGCAGTTCTTC
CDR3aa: CASSATSGRFKQFF

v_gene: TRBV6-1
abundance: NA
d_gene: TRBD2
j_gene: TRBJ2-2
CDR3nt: TGTGCCAGCAGTAAAACTAGCGGGCAGGCCGGGGAGCTGTTTTTT
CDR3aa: CASSKTSGQAGELFF

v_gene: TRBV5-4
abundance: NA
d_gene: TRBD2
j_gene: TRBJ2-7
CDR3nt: TGTGCCAGCAGCTTGCAAAGCGGGATCCACGAGCAGTACTTC
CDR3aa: CASSLQSGIHEQYF

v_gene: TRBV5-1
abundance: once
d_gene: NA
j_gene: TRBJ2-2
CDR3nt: TGCGCCAGCAGCTTGGTGTACACCGGGGAGCTGTTTTTT
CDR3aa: CASSLVYTGELFF

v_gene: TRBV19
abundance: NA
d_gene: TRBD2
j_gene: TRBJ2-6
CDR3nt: TGTGCCAGTTCTCGGGGGGTGGTCGGGGCCAACGTCCTGACTTTC
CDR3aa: CASSRGVVGANVLTF

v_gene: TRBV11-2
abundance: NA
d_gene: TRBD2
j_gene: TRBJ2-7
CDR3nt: TGTGCCAGCAGCTTAGAGCTCCCTAGCGGGAGCTACGAGCAGTACTTC
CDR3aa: CASSLELPSGSYEQYF

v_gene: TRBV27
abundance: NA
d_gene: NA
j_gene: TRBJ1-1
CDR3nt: TGTGCCAGCAGTTTCCTGGGGGCCACTGAAGCTTTCTTT
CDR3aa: CASSFLGATEAFF

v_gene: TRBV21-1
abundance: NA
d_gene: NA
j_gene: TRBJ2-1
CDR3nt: TGTGCCACCAGGAAGGGCGGGAGGGTTGACAATGAGCAGTTCTTC
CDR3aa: CATRKGGRVDNEQFF

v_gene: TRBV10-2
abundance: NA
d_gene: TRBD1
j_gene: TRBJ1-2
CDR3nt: TGCGCCAGCAGTGAGTCGGGACAGTACTATGGCTACACCTTC
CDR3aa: CASSESGQYYGYTF

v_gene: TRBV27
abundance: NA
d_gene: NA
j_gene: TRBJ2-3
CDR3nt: TGTGCCAGCAGAACAGGGACTCCCCCAGATACGCAGTATTTT
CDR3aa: CASRTGTPPDTQYF

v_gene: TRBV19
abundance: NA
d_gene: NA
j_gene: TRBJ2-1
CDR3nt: TGTGCCAGTAGTATAAATAGTAGAGTGATCTCCTACAATGAGCAGTTCTTC
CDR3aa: CASSINSRVISYNEQFF

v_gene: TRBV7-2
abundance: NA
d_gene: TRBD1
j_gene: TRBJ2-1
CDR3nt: TGTGCCAGCAGCTTGTCCGGGACAGCCTACAATGAGCAGTTCTTC
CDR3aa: CASSLSGTAYNEQFF

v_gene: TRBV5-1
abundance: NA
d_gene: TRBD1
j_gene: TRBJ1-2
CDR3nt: TGCGCCAGCAGCATGGGGGGGACAGCTCCTGGCTACACCTTC
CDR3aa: CASSMGGTAPGYTF

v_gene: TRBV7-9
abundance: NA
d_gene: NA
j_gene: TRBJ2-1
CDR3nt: TGTGCCAGCAGGAGGCAGTGGGATGAGCAGTTCTTC
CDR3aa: CASRRQWDEQFF

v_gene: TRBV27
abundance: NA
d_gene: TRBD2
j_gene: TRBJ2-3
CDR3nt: TGTGCCAGCAGTAAAAGGACTAGCGGGAGAGCAGATACGCAGTATTTT
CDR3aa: CASSKRTSGRADTQYF

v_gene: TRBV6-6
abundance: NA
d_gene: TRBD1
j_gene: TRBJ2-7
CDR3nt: TGTGCCAGCAGGAGAACGGGACAGGGGGTGGTCGAGCAGTACTTC
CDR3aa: CASRRTGQGVVEQYF

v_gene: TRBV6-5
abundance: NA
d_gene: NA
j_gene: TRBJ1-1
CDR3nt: TGTGCCAGCAGGGCACAGGGTAGCGGCACTGAAGCTTTCTTT
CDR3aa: CASRAQGSGTEAFF